Below are 13 T cell receptor beta chains sequenced from a single sample in a study of T cells after yellow fever vaccination. TCRdb passed the 5' RACE reads through MiXCR, listing each CDR3 protein once. The sample records hundreds of thousands of distinct CDR3 sequences, about 13% being singletons. Specimen: PBMCs, collected on the day of the yellow fever booster vaccination. These receptors were obtained from a man between 25 and 39 years old who received the YFV17D yellow fever vaccine.

This clonotype occurred a few times. J is TRBJ2-7 and V is TRBV5-1, with 11 bases matching TRBD2. The CDR3 has 17 residues. The junction had 6 bases not matched to a gene; V was cut back by 0 bases and J by 1 base. Germline CDR1 and CDR2: SGHRS and YFSETQ. As DNA, the CDR3 is TGCGCCAGCAGCTTGGTTCTAGCGGGAGGTTGGTCCTACGAGCAGTACTTC. This sequence encodes CASSLVLAGGWSYEQYF.

This clonotype has a handful of counts. The V call is TRBV10-2, the J call TRBJ2-2; no clear D. From germline, CDR1 is WSHSY and CDR2 SAAADI. With 8 bases removed from V and 7 bases from J, the gap between germline ends came to 14 bases. The CDR3 is 13 amino acids. In DNA form, the CDR3 reads TGCGCCAGCCGTGTTGTGTCTCGCGGGGAGCTGTTTTTT. Amino acids: CASRVVSRGELFF.

J is TRBJ2-7 and V is TRBV28; no clear D. The CDR3 contains 13 residues. V lost 6 bases, J lost 1 base, and 10 bases lay in between. Germline values: CDR1 MDHEN, CDR2 SYDVKM. The CDR3 coding sequence is TGTGCCAGCAGGCGGACGCGGTCCTACGAGCAGTACTTC. It is translated as CASRRTRSYEQYF.

The sample holds a few counts of this clonotype. This chain joins TRBV9 and TRBJ1-1; D remains ambiguous. Germline CDR1 is SGDLS and CDR2 is YYNGEE. The CDR3 consists of 15 residues. V gave up 3 bases and J gave up 6 bases, with 18 bases separating them. CDR3 region: CASSASDGPVAEAFF. DNA for the CDR3: TGTGCCAGCAGCGCTTCAGACGGTCCGGTGGCTGAAGCTTTCTTT. The entire variable domain, with the rest obtained from reference TRBV9 and TRBJ1-1, is as follows: DSGVTQTPKHLITATGQRVTLRCSPRSGDLSVYWYQQSLDQGLQFLIQYYNGEERAKGNILERFSAQQFPDLHSELNLSSLELGDSALYFCASSASDGPVAEAFFGQGTRLTVV.

This clonotype was seen only a few times. The V gene is TRBV7-2, the J gene TRBJ2-7, with D tentatively TRBD2 (6 bases). The CDR3 is made up of 15 amino acids. CDR1 and CDR2 from the germline V gene are SGHTA and FQGNSA. V lost 2 bases to trimming and J lost 6 bases, with 17 bases between them. This CDR3 is CASSLSRALRGEQYF. Written as DNA, the CDR3 is TGTGCCAGCAGCTTATCACGGGCATTGCGGGGCGAGCAGTACTTC.

This clonotype has more than one count but fewer than ten. The chain couples TRBV7-2 to TRBJ2-3; a possible D gene is TRBD1 (6 bases). Deletions cut 4 bases from V and 5 bases from J, with 19 bases between. Germline lookup yields CDR1 SGHTA and CDR2 FQGNSA. The CDR3 consists of 16 residues. The CDR3 DNA follows: TGTGCCAGCAGCTCCCAGCCCCCAGGGGTGGGAGATACGCAGTATTTT. The encoded protein is CASSSQPPGVGDTQYF.

This chain joins TRBV7-8 and TRBJ2-1; the D gene is possibly TRBD2 (6 bases). CDR1 is SGHVS, CDR2 FQNEAQ, per germline. This CDR3 region has 18 residues. V lost 2 bases and J lost 0, with 17 bases in between. CDR3 residues: CASSLTPGTVSSYNEQFF. The CDR3 coding sequence is TGTGCCAGCAGCTTAACTCCCGGGACTGTAAGCTCCTACAATGAGCAGTTCTTC.

The chain has TRBV3-1 and TRBJ2-1, with 8 bases fitting TRBD2. The junction had 7 bases not matched to a gene; V was cut back by 5 bases and J by 7 bases. The CDR3 consists of 14 residues. From germline, CDR1 is LGHDT and CDR2 YNNKEL (reference sequence). The CDR3 nucleotides are TGTGCCAGCAGCTCCCCCGGGACTAGGAATGAGCAGTTCTTC. It encodes CASSSPGTRNEQFF.

Only a few counts were recorded for this clonotype. The rearrangement joins TRBV20-1 to TRBJ1-2, with 9 bases lining up with TRBD1. Germline V gives CDR1 DFQATT, CDR2 SNEGSKA (reference sequence). The CDR3 loop spans 13 amino acids. V was clipped by 5 bases and J by 12 bases; unmatched bases: 13. The CDR3 protein is CSAFSGQGRVNTF. As DNA, the CDR3 is TGCAGTGCTTTTAGCGGACAGGGGAGGGTGAACACCTTC.

This clonotype was seen more than once but under ten times. V gene TRBV20-1 combines with J gene TRBJ2-1; D unclear. From germline, CDR1 is DFQATT and CDR2 SNEGSKA (reference sequence). V was clipped by 6 bases and J by 4 bases, with 13 bases between them. The CDR3 contains 13 residues. CDR3 DNA: TGCAGTGCCCGAAAGACGTCATACAATGAGCAGTTCTTC. Protein sequence: CSARKTSYNEQFF.

The chain links TRBV30 to TRBJ2-2; D unresolved. From germline, CDR1 is GTSNPN and CDR2 SVGIG (reference sequence). V shed 0 bases and J shed 7 bases, with 9 bases lying between them. The CDR3 has 13 residues. The CDR3, as DNA: TGTGCCTGGAGTGTGTTTCTGGGCGGGGAGCTGTTTTTT. It codes for CAWSVFLGGELFF.

V usage is TRBV5-6 and J usage is TRBJ1-5; D gene uncertain. Germline V gene sequence: CDR1 SGHDT, CDR2 YYEEEE. The germline V and J ends were trimmed by 0 bases and 7 bases, with 14 bases remaining between them. This CDR3 is 15 amino acids long. CDR3 loop: CASSLGGILGQPQHF. In nucleotides, the CDR3 is TGTGCCAGCAGCTTGGGGGGAATCTTAGGGCAGCCCCAGCATTTT.

The J gene is TRBJ2-2, the V gene TRBV20-1, with a possible D match to TRBD1 (6 bases). The germline CDR1 and CDR2 sequences are DFQATT and SNEGSKA (reference sequence). Deletions cut 0 bases from V and 5 bases from J, with 22 bases between. CDR3 length: 18 amino acids. CDR3 DNA sequence: TGCAGTGCTAGAGATCTAAAAGCGGTCCGAGGGGGAACCGGGGAGCTGTTTTTT. Amino acid sequence: CSARDLKAVRGGTGELFF.